This T cell receptor beta chain emerged from a study of shared clonotypes between healthy human individuals. Study-level points and caveats: Despite large depth, rarefaction showed incomplete sorted-subset sequencing.

The CDR3 sequence is 13 residues long. Losses at the gene ends were 4 bases for V and 0 bases for J; bases not matched to a gene: 2. In germline, CDR1 is SQVTM, CDR2 ANQGSEA. Comment on this clone: Its antigen remains unknown.

Positive CCR7 selection of CD45RO-negative cells yielded the naive CD8 cells, and terminally differentiated effector memory CD45RA+ cells were excluded. Generated by immunoSEQ multiplex PCR, the TCRdb table keeps only in-frame clones and is missing some. The data contain millions of clones, about 92% of them singletons. The chain couples TRBV29-1 to TRBJ2-7; 8 nucleotides align to TRBD2. This clonotype was obtained from a man aged 18 to 30 in good health. Some clones in this sample may be carry-over from other donors' samples. The sequencing sample was made of naive CD8+ T cells from PBMCs. CDR3 nucleotide sequence: TGCAGCGTTGTAGCGGGACTCTCCTACGAGCAGTACTTC. This codes for CSVVAGLSYEQYF.